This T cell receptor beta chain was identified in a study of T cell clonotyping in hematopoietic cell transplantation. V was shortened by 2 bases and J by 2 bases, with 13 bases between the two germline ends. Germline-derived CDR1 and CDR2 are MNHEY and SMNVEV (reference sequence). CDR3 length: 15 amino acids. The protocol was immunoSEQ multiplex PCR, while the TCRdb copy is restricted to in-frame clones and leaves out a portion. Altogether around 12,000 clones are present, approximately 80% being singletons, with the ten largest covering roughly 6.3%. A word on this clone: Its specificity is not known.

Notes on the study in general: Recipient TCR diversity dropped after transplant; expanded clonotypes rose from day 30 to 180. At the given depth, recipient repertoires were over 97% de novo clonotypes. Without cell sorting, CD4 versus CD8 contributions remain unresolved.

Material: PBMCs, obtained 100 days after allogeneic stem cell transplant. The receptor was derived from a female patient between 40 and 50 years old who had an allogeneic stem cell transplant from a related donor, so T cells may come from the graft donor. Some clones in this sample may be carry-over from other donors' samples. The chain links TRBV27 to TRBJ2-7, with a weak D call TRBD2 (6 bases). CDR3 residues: CASSLLGGETYEQYF. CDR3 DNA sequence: TGTGCCAGCAGTTTACTCGGCGGGGAGACCTACGAGCAGTACTTC.